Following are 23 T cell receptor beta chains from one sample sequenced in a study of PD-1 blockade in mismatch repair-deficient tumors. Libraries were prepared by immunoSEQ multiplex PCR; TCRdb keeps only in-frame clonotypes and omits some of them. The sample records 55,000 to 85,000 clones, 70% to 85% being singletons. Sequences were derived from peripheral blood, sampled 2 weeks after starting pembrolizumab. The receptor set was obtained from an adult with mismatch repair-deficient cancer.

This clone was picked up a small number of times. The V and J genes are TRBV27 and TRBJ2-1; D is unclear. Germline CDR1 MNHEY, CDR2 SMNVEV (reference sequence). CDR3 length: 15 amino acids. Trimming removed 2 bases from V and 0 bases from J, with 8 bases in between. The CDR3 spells CASSLVSPSYNEQFF. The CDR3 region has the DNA TGTGCCAGCAGTTTAGTTAGCCCCTCCTACAATGAGCAGTTCTTC.

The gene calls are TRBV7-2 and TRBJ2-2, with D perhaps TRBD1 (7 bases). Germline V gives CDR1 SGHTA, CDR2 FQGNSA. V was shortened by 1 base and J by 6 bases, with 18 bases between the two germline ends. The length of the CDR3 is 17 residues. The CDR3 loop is CASSLEQGGWRSGELFF. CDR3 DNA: TGTGCCAGCAGCTTAGAGCAGGGGGGATGGAGGTCCGGGGAGCTGTTTTTT.

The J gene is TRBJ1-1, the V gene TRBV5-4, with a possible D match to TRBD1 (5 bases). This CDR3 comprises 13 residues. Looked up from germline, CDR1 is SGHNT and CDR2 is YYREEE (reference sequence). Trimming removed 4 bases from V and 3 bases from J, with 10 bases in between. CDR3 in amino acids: CASSQLQDTEAFF. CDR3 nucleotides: TGTGCCAGCAGCCAACTACAGGACACTGAAGCTTTCTTT.

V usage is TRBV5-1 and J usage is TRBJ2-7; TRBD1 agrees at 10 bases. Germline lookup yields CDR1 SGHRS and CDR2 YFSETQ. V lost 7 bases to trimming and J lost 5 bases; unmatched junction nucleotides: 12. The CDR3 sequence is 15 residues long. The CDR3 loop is CASAAPGQGFHEQYF. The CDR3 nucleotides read TGCGCCAGCGCCGCCCCGGGACAGGGGTTCCACGAGCAGTACTTC.

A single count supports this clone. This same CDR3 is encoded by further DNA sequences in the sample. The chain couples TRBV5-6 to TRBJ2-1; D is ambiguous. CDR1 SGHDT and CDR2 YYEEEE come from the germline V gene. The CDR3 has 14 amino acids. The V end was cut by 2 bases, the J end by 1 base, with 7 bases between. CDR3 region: CASSLLSSYNEQFF. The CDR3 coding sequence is TGTGCCAGCAGCTTACTTAGTTCCTACAATGAGCAGTTCTTC.

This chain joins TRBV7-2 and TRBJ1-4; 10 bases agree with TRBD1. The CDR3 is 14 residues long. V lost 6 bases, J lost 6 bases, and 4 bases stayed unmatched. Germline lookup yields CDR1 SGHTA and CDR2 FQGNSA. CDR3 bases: TGTGCCAGCAGTCGGGACAGGGGATATGAAAAACTGTTTTTT. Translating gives CASSRDRGYEKLFF.

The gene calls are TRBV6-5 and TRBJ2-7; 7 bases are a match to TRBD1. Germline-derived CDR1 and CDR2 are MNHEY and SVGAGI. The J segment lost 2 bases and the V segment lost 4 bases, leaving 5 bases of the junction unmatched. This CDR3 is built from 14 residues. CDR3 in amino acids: CASSSIQGPYEQYF. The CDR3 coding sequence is TGTGCCAGCAGTTCGATACAGGGGCCCTACGAGCAGTACTTC.

The CDR3 DNA follows: TGTGCCACTGGAAACGGGGACTCCTACAATGAGCAGTTCTTC. Translated, it gives CATGNGDSYNEQFF. The V gene is TRBV9, the J gene TRBJ2-1, with TRBD2 as a possible D gene (5 bases). The germline CDR1 and CDR2 sequences are SGDLS and YYNGEE. Trimming removed 9 bases at V and 0 bases at J, with 13 bases between. This CDR3 is 14 amino acids long.

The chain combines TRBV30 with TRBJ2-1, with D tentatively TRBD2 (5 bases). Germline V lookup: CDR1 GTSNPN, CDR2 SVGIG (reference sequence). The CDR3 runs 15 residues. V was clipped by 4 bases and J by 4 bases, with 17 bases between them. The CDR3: CAWTKGFEGYNEQFF. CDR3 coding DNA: TGTGCCTGGACCAAGGGTTTTGAGGGTTACAATGAGCAGTTCTTC.

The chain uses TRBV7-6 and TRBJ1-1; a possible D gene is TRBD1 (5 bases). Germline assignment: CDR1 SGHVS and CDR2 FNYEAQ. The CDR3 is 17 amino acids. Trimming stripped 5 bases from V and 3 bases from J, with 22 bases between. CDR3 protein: CASSPISGTGPDTEAFF. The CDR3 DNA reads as TGTGCCAGCAGCCCGATTTCAGGGACTGGGCCCGACACTGAAGCTTTCTTT.

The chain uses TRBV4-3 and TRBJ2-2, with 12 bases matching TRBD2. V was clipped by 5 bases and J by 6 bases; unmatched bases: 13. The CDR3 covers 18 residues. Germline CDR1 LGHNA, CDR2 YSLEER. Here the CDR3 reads CASSDSGLAGPRPGELFF. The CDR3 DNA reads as TGCGCCAGCAGCGACTCGGGACTAGCGGGCCCCAGGCCCGGGGAGCTGTTTTTT.

Here the CDR3 reads CASSSLAGTYNEQFF. In DNA, the CDR3 is TGTGCCAGCAGCTCCCTAGCGGGGACCTACAATGAGCAGTTCTTC. The genes are TRBV11-3 and TRBJ2-1, with 9 positions matching TRBD2. With 4 bases clipped from V and 2 bases from J, the junction kept 3 bases outside the gene matches. CDR1 and CDR2 (germline): SGHNT, YENEEA. The CDR3 covers 15 residues.

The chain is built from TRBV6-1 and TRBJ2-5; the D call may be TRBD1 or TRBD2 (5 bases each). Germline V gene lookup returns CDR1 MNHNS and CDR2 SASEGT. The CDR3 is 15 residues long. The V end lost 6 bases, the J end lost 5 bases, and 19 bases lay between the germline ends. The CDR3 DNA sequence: TGTGCCAGCAGGGTAGGAACGGGGCCTGGGGAGACCCAGTACTTC. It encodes CASRVGTGPGETQYF.

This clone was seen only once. The CDR3 loop reads CASGVRRQETQYF. The DNA for the CDR3 is TGTGCCAGCGGGGTTCGGAGGCAAGAGACCCAGTACTTC. The V gene is TRBV6-1, the J gene TRBJ2-5, with a weak D call TRBD2 (5 bases). Germline CDR1 reads MNHNS; CDR2 reads SASEGT. Trimming removed 8 bases at V and 2 bases at J, with 12 bases between. This CDR3 has 13 residues.

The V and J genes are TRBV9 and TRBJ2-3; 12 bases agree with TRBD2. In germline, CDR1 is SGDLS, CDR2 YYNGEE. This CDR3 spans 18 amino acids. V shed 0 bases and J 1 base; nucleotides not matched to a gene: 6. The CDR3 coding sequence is TGTGCCAGCAGCGTAGCTTGGTCTAGCGGGAGGGGCACAGATACGCAGTATTTT. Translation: CASSVAWSSGRGTDTQYF.

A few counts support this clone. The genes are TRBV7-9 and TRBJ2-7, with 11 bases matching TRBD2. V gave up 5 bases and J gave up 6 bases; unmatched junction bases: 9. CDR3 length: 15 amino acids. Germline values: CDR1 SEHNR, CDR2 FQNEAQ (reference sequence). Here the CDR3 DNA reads TGTGCCAGCAGCATGACTAGCGGGATCGAGGGCGAGCAGTACTTC. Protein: CASSMTSGIEGEQYF.

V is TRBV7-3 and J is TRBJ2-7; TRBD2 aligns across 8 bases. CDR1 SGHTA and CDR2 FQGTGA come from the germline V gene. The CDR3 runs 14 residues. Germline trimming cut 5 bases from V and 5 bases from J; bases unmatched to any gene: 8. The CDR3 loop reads CASSRPAGENEQYF. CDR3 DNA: TGTGCCAGCAGCCGTCCAGCGGGAGAAAACGAGCAGTACTTC. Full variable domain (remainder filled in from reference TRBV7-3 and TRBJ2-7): GAGVSQTPSNKVTEKGKYVELRCDPISGHTALYWYRQSLGQGPEFLIYFQGTGAADDSGLPNDRFFAVRPEGSVSTLKIQRTERGDSAVYLCASSRPAGENEQYFGPGTRLTVT.

CDR3 region: CASSWGSFDTEAFF. CDR3 nucleotide sequence: TGTGCCAGCAGTTGGGGGTCATTTGACACTGAAGCTTTCTTT. The chain uses TRBV28 and TRBJ1-1; D perhaps matches TRBD1 (5 bases). Germline V gene data show CDR1 as MDHEN and CDR2 as SYDVKM. With 4 bases removed from V and 3 bases from J, the gap between germline ends came to 12 bases. This CDR3 has 14 residues. The full variable domain, its missing parts supplied by reference TRBV28 and TRBJ1-1, is DVKVTQSSRYLVKRTGEKVFLECVQDMDHENMFWYRQDPGLGLRLIYFSYDVKMKEKGDIPEGYSVSREKKERFSLILESASTNQTSMYLCASSWGSFDTEAFFGQGTRLTVV.

The CDR3 DNA is TGTGCCAGCAAAGGGGCTAGGGGGGTACACAATGAGCAGTTCTTC. This sequence encodes CASKGARGVHNEQFF. V gene TRBV6-1 combines with J gene TRBJ2-1; perhaps D is TRBD1 or TRBD2 (6 bases each). The CDR3 is 15 residues long. Trimming removed 7 bases from V and 5 bases from J, with 18 bases in between. From germline, CDR1 is MNHNS and CDR2 SASEGT.

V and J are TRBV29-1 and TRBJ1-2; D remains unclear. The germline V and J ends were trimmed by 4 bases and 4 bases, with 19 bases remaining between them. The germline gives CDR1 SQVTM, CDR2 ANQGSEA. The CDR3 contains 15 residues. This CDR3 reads CSVGGPTTIGYGYTF. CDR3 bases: TGCAGCGTTGGCGGACCGACGACTATCGGCTATGGCTACACCTTC.

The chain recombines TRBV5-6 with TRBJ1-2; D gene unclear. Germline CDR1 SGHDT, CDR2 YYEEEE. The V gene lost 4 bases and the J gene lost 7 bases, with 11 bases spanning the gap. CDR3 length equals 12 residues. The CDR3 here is CASSVYSGGYTF. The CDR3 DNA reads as TGTGCCAGCAGCGTTTACTCGGGTGGCTACACCTTC.

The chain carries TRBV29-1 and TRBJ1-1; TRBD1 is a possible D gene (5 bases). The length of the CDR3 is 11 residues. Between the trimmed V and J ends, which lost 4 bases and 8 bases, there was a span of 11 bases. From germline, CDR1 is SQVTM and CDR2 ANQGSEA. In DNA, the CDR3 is TGCAGCGTTGTGACAGCCTTCGAAGCTTTCTTT. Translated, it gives CSVVTAFEAFF.

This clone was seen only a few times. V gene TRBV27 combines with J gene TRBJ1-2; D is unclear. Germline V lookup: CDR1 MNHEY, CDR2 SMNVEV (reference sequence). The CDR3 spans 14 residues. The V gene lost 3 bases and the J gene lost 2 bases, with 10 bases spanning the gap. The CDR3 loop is CASSFVGGNYGYTF. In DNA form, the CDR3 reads TGTGCCAGCAGTTTCGTCGGAGGGAACTATGGCTACACCTTC.